Below are 9 T cell receptor beta chains sequenced from a single sample in a study of PD-1 blockade in classical Hodgkin lymphoma. Method: immunoSEQ multiplex PCR; TCRdb's copy keeps in-frame clones and lacks some. The sample lists 20,000 to 25,000 clones, 65% to 90% occurring once. The time point was: cycle 4 day 1 (C4D1), after 6 weeks of nivolumab. Every patient had relapsed following autologous stem cell transplantation, and cohorts differed in brentuximab vedotin exposure. Researchers report purifying CD4+ T cells from thawed PBMCs by magnetic negative selection. Sequenced here: CD4+ T cells from blood, sampled before the fourth cycle of nivolumab. The origin of the receptors is a human donor with classical Hodgkin lymphoma.

The chain uses TRBV5-1 and TRBJ1-1; a weak D match, TRBD1 (6 bases). V was trimmed by 4 bases and J by 6 bases, leaving 16 bases between them. The CDR3 spans 14 residues. Germline V gene data show CDR1 as SGHRS and CDR2 as YFSETQ. The CDR3 loop is CASSAQGGWSEAFF. The CDR3 coding sequence is TGCGCCAGCAGCGCACAGGGAGGTTGGTCTGAAGCTTTCTTT.

The chain combines TRBV10-3 with TRBJ1-4; maybe TRBD1 (5 bases). The germline V and J ends were trimmed by 0 bases and 2 bases, with 7 bases remaining between them. This CDR3 has 15 amino acids. Per the germline V gene, CDR1 is ENHRY and CDR2 is SYGVKD. The CDR3 sequence: CAISESGPTNEKLFF. The DNA of the CDR3 is TGTGCCATCAGTGAGTCGGGACCGACTAATGAAAAACTGTTTTTT.

The CDR3, as DNA: TGTGCCAGCAGAGGACAGGGGGGTTCACCCCTCCACTTT. Protein product: CASRGQGGSPLHF. This chain links TRBV9 with TRBJ1-6; 10 bases map to TRBD1. Unmatched junction bases numbered 2, after V lost 5 bases and J lost 9 bases. The CDR3 totals 13 residues. In germline, CDR1 is SGDLS, CDR2 YYNGEE.

The V call is TRBV5-6, the J call TRBJ1-1; 10 nucleotides align to TRBD1. The CDR3 consists of 14 residues. Germline-derived CDR1 and CDR2 are SGHDT and YYEEEE. Trimming at V came to 1 base and at J to 11 bases, leaving 8 bases not matched to a gene. CDR3 nucleotides: TGTGCCAGCAGCTTGTGGGGACAGGGGTTTAGGGCTTTCTTT. Its protein product is CASSLWGQGFRAFF.

The chain recombines TRBV11-2 with TRBJ1-3; 9 bases line up with TRBD1. V trimming: 5 bases; J trimming: 3 bases; junction bases outside the gene matches: 11. CDR1 is SGHAT and CDR2 is FQNNGV in the germline V gene. The CDR3 spans 17 residues. CDR3: CASSKTGTGLYGNTIYF. The CDR3 DNA reads as TGTGCCAGCAGCAAGACCGGGACAGGGTTATATGGAAACACCATATATTTT.

This clone appeared a few times. The chain combines TRBV6-6 with TRBJ1-1; tentatively, D is TRBD1 (5 bases). Trimming took off 6 bases at V and 1 base at J, with 9 bases between the two ends. The germline V gene has CDR1 MNHNY and CDR2 SVGAGI (reference sequence). The CDR3 runs 13 residues. The CDR3 DNA reads as TGTGCCAGCAGCCTGACAGCGAACACTGAAGCTTTCTTT. Translated: CASSLTANTEAFF.

The CDR3 DNA reads TGTGCCAGTAGTATTGTGGTGGGGGACTATGGCTACACCTTC. Translating gives CASSIVVGDYGYTF. The rearrangement links TRBV19 to TRBJ1-2; D may be TRBD1 (5 bases). The V and J ends lost 3 bases and 3 bases respectively, with 11 bases between them. The CDR3 is 14 amino acids. Germline V lookup: CDR1 LNHDA, CDR2 SQIVND (reference sequence).

The chain employs TRBV6-5 and TRBJ2-5; D unclear. V was cut by 0 bases and J by 2 bases, with 13 bases left in between. This CDR3 is 16 amino acids long. Per the germline V gene, CDR1 is MNHEY and CDR2 is SVGAGI. The CDR3 DNA follows: TGTGCCAGCAGTTACTCAGAGCTACTACATCAAGAGACCCAGTACTTC. Protein: CASSYSELLHQETQYF.

This clone was counted only a few times. This sequence joins TRBV7-9 and TRBJ2-5; 10 nucleotides match TRBD2. The germline V gene encodes CDR1 SEHNR and CDR2 FQNEAQ (reference sequence). The ends lost 1 base at V and 5 bases at J; junction bases unmatched: 10. The CDR3 runs 17 residues. DNA of the CDR3: TGTGCCAGCAGCTTAGGGGGCCTAGCGGGGGCTCGGGAGACCCAGTACTTC. This sequence encodes CASSLGGLAGARETQYF. The full variable domain, rest sourced from reference TRBV7-9 and TRBJ2-5, is DTGVSQNPRHKITKRGQNVTFRCDPISEHNRLYWYRQTLGQGPEFLTYFQNEAQLEKSRLLSDRFSAERPKGSFSTLEIQRTEQGDSAMYLCASSLGGLAGARETQYFGPGTRLLVL.